These 7 T cell receptor beta chains were sequenced from one sample in a study of blood T cell repertoires in COVID-19. The data were produced by immunoSEQ multiplex PCR, yet TCRdb's version contains in-frame clones alone and is incomplete. The sample yields fewer than 120,000 clones, over 60% seen once. The source material was peripheral blood. Source of these receptors: a woman of 80 years or more with active or convalescent COVID-19.

The chain combines TRBV5-6 with TRBJ2-7; 7 bases agree with TRBD1. Germline V gives CDR1 SGHDT, CDR2 YYEEEE. Trimming cost V 2 bases and J 6 bases; bases outside gene matches: 8. The CDR3 has 14 amino acids. The CDR3 region has the DNA TGTGCCAGCAGCTTCCGGGACAGCTCGACCGAGCAGTACTTC. It is translated as CASSFRDSSTEQYF.

This rearrangement joins TRBV19 to TRBJ1-5; the match to TRBD1 covers 11 bases. The V gene end was trimmed by 1 base and the J gene end by 6 bases; junction bases not matched to a gene: 5. The CDR3 sequence is 16 residues long. Germline V gives CDR1 LNHDA, CDR2 SQIVND (reference sequence). The CDR3 is CASSIARTGGVQPQHF. The CDR3 region has the DNA TGTGCCAGTAGTATAGCTCGGACAGGGGGCGTTCAGCCCCAGCATTTT.

The V call is TRBV7-2, the J call TRBJ2-2; D call uncertain. The germline V gene has CDR1 SGHTA and CDR2 FQGNSA. Trimming shortened V by 5 bases and J by 1 base, and 5 bases separated the two germline ends. This CDR3 comprises 13 residues. The CDR3, as DNA: TGTGCCAGCAGCATCAGGAACACCGGGGAGCTGTTTTTT. Translating it yields CASSIRNTGELFF.

V is TRBV2 and J is TRBJ2-7, with 12 bases lining up with TRBD1. This CDR3 spans 22 amino acids. Germline assignment: CDR1 SNHLY and CDR2 FYNNEI. V lost 7 bases and J lost 4; bases outside the gene matches: 29. The CDR3 sequence: CASTPQPGQGARVGIPLYEQYF. The CDR3 coding sequence is TGTGCCAGCACCCCACAACCGGGACAGGGGGCTAGAGTGGGTATTCCCTTATACGAGCAGTACTTC.

This rearrangement joins TRBV2 to TRBJ2-7; perhaps TRBD1 as D (6 bases). Between the trimmed V and J ends, which lost 6 bases and 0 bases, there was a span of 15 bases. Germline CDR1 is SNHLY and CDR2 is FYNNEI. The CDR3 length is 15 residues. The CDR3: CASRGVQGSSYEQYF. The CDR3 coding sequence is TGTGCCAGCAGGGGGGTCCAGGGGAGCTCCTACGAGCAGTACTTC.

This clone appeared once. The V gene is TRBV7-2, the J gene TRBJ2-7; 11 nucleotides align to TRBD2. This CDR3 has 17 residues. The J segment lost 4 bases and the V segment lost 4 bases, leaving 12 bases of the junction unmatched. In germline, CDR1 is SGHTA, CDR2 FQGNSA. The CDR3 DNA reads TGTGCCAGCAGCTCGACTAGCGGGACCTCCTGGGCTTACGAGCAGTACTTC. Translating gives CASSSTSGTSWAYEQYF. The whole variable domain, remainder taken from reference TRBV7-2 and TRBJ2-7, is GAGVSQSPSNKVTEKGKDVELRCDPISGHTALYWYRQSLGQGLEFLIYFQGNSAPDKSGLPSDRFSAERTGGSVSTLTIQRTQQEDSAVYLCASSSTSGTSWAYEQYFGPGTRLTVT.

This clone was seen a single time. The chain carries TRBV3-1 (or the pseudogene TRBV3-2) and TRBJ2-7, with 11 bases that match TRBD1. From germline, CDR1 is LGHDT and CDR2 YNNKEL (reference sequence). The J segment lost 6 bases and the V segment lost 3 bases, leaving 4 bases of the junction unmatched. The CDR3 totals 14 residues. Written as DNA, the CDR3 is TGTGCCAGCAGCCATGGGACAGGGGGACGCGAGCAGTACTTC. The encoded protein is CASSHGTGGREQYF.